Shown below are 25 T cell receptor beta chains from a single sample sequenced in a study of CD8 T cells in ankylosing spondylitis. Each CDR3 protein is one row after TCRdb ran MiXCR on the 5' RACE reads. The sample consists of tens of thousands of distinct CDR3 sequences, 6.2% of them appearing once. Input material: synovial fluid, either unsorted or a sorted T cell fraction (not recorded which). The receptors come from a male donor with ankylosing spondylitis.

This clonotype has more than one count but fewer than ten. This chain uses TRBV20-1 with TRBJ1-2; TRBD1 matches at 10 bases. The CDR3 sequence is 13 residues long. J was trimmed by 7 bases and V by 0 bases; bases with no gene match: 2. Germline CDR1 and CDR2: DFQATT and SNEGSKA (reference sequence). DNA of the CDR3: TGCAGTGCTAGAGATCGGGACAGGGGTGGCTACACCTTC. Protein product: CSARDRDRGGYTF.

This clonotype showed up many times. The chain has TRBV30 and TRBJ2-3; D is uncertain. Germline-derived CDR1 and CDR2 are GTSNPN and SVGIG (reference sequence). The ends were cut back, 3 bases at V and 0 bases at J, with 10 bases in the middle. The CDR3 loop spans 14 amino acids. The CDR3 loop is CAWRSTYSTDTQYF. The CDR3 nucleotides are TGTGCCTGGAGGTCTACCTATAGCACAGATACGCAGTATTTT. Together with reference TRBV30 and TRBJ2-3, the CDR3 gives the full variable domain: SQTIHQWPATLVQPVGSPLSLECTVEGTSNPNLYWYRQAAGRGLQLLFYSVGIGQISSEVPQNLSASRPQDRQFILSSKKLLLSDSGFYLCAWRSTYSTDTQYFGPGTRLTVL.

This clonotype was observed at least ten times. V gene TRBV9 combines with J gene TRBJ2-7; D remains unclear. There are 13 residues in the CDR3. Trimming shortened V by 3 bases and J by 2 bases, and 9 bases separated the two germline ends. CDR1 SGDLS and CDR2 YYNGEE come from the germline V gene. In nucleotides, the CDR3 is TGTGCCAGCAGCGCGTCTGTAACCTACGAGCAGTACTTC. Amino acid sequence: CASSASVTYEQYF.

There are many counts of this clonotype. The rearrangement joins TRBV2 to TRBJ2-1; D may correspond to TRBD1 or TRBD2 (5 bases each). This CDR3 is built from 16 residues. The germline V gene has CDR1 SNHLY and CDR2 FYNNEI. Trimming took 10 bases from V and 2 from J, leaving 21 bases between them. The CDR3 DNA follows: TGTGCCACCATAGAAATCCTCCGGGACCCCTACAATGAGCAGTTCTTC. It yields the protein CATIEILRDPYNEQFF.

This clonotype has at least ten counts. CDR3 sequence (DNA): TGCAGTGCTAGAGGTCAAGGGGGCGTCAACACCATATATTTT. It encodes CSARGQGGVNTIYF. The V call is TRBV20-1, the J call TRBJ1-3, with 7 bases that match TRBD1. Per the germline V gene, CDR1 is DFQATT and CDR2 is SNEGSKA (reference sequence). CDR3 length: 14 amino acids. V lost 1 base, J lost 7 bases, and 7 bases stayed unmatched.

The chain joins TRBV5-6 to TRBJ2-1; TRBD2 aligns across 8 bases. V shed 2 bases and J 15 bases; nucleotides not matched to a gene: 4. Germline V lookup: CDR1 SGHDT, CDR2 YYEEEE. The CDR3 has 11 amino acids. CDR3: CASSLAGVRFF. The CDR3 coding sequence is TGTGCCAGCAGCTTAGCGGGGGTGCGGTTCTTC.

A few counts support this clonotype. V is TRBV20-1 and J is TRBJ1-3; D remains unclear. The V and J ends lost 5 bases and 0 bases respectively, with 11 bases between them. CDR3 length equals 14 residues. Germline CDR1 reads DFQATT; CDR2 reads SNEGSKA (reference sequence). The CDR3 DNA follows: TGCAGTGCTGAAACGGGTCACTCTGGAAACACCATATATTTT. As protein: CSAETGHSGNTIYF.

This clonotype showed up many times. CDR3 in amino acids: CASSLGGRGPYNEQFF. The CDR3 bases are TGTGCCAGCAGCTTAGGCGGCAGGGGGCCCTACAATGAGCAGTTCTTC. This chain connects TRBV7-2 to TRBJ2-1; TRBD1 agrees at 8 bases. The CDR3 sequence is 16 residues long. V shed 1 base and J 2 bases; nucleotides not matched to a gene: 4. Germline loops: CDR1 SGHTA, CDR2 FQGNSA.

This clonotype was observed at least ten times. The CDR3 DNA is TGTGCCAGCAGCCCCCCCTCAGGGGGCCAAGAAAAACTGTTTTTT. Its translation: CASSPPSGGQEKLFF. The rearrangement joins TRBV28 to TRBJ1-4; 8 bases are shared with TRBD1. Germline CDR1 is MDHEN and CDR2 is SYDVKM. The V gene end was trimmed by 6 bases and the J gene end by 8 bases; junction bases not matched to a gene: 11. The CDR3 has 15 amino acids.

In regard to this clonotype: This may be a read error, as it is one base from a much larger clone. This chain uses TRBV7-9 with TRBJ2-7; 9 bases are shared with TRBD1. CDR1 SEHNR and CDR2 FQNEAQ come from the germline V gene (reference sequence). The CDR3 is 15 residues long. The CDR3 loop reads CASSLAGTGNHEKYF. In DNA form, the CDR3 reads TGTGCCAGCAGCTTAGCGGGGACAGGGAATCACGAGAAGTACTTC.

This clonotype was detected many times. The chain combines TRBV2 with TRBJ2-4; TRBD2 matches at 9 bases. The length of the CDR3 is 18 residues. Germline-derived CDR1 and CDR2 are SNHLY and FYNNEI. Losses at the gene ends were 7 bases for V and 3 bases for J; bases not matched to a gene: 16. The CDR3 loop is CASKGLSGRGSGKNIQYF. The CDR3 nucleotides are TGTGCCAGCAAGGGGCTTAGCGGGAGAGGGTCTGGCAAAAACATTCAGTACTTC.

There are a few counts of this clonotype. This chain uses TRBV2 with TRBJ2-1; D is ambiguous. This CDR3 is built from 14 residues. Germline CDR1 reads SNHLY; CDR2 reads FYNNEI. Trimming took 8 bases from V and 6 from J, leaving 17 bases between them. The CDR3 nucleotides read TGTGCCAGCGCGCCTCGGACCCTCGGCAATGAGCAGTTCTTC. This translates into CASAPRTLGNEQFF.

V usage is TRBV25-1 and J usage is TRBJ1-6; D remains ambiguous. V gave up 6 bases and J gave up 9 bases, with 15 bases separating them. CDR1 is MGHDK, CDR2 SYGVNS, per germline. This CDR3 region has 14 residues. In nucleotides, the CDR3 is TGTGCCAGCAGGATGGACGGAGGCTTTTCACCCCTCCACTTT. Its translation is CASRMDGGFSPLHF.

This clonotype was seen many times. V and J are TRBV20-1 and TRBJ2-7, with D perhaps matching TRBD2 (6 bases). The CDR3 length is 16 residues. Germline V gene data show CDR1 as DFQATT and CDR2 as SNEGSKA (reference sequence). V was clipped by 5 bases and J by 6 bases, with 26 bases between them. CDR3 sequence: CSASQYPPGAGGEQYF. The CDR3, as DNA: TGCAGTGCTTCCCAATACCCCCCGGGCGCCGGGGGCGAGCAGTACTTC.

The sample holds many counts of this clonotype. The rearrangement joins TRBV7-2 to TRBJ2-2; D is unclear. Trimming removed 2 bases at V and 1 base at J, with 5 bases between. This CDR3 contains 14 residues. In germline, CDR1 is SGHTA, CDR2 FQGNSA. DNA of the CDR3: TGTGCCAGCAGCTTACGCGGGAACACCGGGGAGCTGTTTTTT. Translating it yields CASSLRGNTGELFF.

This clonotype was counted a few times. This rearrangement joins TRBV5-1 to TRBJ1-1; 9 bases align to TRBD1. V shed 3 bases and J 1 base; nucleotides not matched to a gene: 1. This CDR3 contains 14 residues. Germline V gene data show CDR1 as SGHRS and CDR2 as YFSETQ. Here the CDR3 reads CASSSDRGNTEAFF. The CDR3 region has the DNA TGCGCCAGCAGCTCGGACAGGGGGAACACTGAAGCTTTCTTT.

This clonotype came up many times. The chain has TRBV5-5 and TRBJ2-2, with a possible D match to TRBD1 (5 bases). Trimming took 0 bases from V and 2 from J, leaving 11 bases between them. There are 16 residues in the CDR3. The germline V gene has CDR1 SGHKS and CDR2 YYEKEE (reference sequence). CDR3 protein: CASSLDARANTGELFF. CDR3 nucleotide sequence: TGTGCCAGCAGCTTGGATGCCAGGGCCAACACCGGGGAGCTGTTTTTT.

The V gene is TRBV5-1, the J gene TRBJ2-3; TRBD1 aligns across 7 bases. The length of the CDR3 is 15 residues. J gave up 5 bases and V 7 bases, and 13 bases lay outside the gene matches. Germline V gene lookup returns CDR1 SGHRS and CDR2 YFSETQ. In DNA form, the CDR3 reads TGCGCCAGCCTCTCGGGCAGGGGGTACGGAGATACGCAGTATTTT. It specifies CASLSGRGYGDTQYF.

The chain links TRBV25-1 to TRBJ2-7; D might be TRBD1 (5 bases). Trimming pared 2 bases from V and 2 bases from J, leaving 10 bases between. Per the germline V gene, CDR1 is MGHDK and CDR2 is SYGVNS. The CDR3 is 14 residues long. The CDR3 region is CASSEGDSPYEQYF. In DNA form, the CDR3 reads TGTGCCAGCAGTGAAGGAGACAGCCCCTACGAGCAGTACTTC.

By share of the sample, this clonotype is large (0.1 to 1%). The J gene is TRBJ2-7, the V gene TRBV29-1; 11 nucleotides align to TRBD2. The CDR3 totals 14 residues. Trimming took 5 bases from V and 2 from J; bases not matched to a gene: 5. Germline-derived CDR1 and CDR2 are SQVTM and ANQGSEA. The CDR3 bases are TGCAGCGTTTTGACTAGCGGGAAACCCTACGAGCAGTACTTC. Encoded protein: CSVLTSGKPYEQYF.

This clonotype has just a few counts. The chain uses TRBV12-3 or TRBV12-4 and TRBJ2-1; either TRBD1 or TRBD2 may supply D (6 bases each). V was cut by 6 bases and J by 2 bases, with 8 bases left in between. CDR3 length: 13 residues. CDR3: CASSRGPYNEQFF. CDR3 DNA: TGTGCCAGCAGCCGGGGGCCCTACAATGAGCAGTTCTTC.

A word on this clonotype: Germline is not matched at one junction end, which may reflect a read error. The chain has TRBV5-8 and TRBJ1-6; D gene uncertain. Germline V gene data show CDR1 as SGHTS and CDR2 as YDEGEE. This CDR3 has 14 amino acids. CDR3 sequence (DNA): TGTGCCAGCAGCTCGGCGGTTTCGGGTTCATCCCTCCACTTT. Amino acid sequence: CASSSAVSGSSLHF.

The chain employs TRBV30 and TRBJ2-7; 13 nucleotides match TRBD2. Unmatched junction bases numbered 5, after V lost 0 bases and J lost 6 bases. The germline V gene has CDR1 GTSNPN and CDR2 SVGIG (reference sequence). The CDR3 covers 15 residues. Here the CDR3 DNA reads TGTGCCTGGAGTGTACTAGCGGGAGGGTTCGGCGAGCAGTACTTC. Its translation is CAWSVLAGGFGEQYF.

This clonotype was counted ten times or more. The CDR3 coding sequence is TGTGCCAGCAGTTCCAACCCGGGACAAAGGAATGAAAACATTCAGTACTTC. Translation: CASSSNPGQRNENIQYF. V is TRBV12-3 or TRBV12-4 and J is TRBJ2-4, with D perhaps matching TRBD1 (6 bases). This CDR3 region has 17 residues. Trimming took 4 bases from V and 5 from J, leaving 21 bases between them.

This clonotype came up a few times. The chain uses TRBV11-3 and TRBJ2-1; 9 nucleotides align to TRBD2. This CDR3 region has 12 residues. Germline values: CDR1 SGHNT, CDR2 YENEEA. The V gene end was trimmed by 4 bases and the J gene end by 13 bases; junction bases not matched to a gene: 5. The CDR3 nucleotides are TGTGCCAGCAGCTGGTCCGGGACTAGCCAGTTCTTC. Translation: CASSWSGTSQFF. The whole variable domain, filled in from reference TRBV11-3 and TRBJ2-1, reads EAGVVQSPRYKIIEKKQPVAFWCNPISGHNTLYWYLQNLGQGPELLIRYENEEAVDDSQLPKDRFSAERLKGVDSTLKIQPAELGDSAVYLCASSWSGTSQFFGPGTRLTVL.